Listed below are T cell receptor beta chains from one sample, sequenced in a study of OX40 agonist ivuxolimab in advanced cancers. Profiled with immunoSEQ multiplex PCR; TCRdb holds only in-frame clones, not every one. The data contain some 80,000 clones, around 90% of them singletons. Material: CD4+ or CD8+ T cells sorted from blood, obtained in a trial of the OX40 agonist ivuxolimab. These receptors were obtained from an adult with an advanced solid tumor such as melanoma, head and neck, liver or kidney cancer. Both conserved end residues are part of each CDR3. The D gene is left open where the match is weak. The listing skips clone size in some rows; elsewhere it reads once, few, many or a size class.

TRBJ2-7,TRBV5-5,-,-,13,TGTGCCAGCAGCTTGCAACAGACGACCGAGCAGTACTTC,CASSLQQTTEQYF
TRBJ2-1,TRBV5-6,TRBD2,-,17,TGTGCCAGCAACACACCAGCCGGGACTAGCGGATACAATGAGCAGTTCTTC,CASNTPAGTSGYNEQFF
TRBJ2-1,TRBV7-9,-,-,12,TGTGCCAGCAGTCGGGACGGGGATGAGCAGTTCTTC,CASSRDGDEQFF
TRBJ2-1,TRBV5-1,TRBD2,once,17,TGCGCCAGCAGCGTAATGCCCTTAGCGGGGCCCTACAATGAGCAGTTCTTC,CASSVMPLAGPYNEQFF
TRBJ1-1,TRBV7-6,TRBD1,-,17,TGTGCCAGCAGCTTAGTAAGGGGCCAGGGGGAGAACACTGAAGCTTTCTTT,CASSLVRGQGENTEAFF
TRBJ1-4,TRBV7-9,-,-,15,TGTGCCAGCAGCTTAGCGCTTGGGGTCCGTGAAAAACTGTTTTTT,CASSLALGVREKLFF
TRBJ2-3,TRBV5-1,-,once,14,TGCGCCAGCAGCCTTGAGGCCGGCCCTGGTACGCAGTATTTT,CASSLEAGPGTQYF
TRBJ2-2,TRBV28,-,-,15,TGTGCCAGCAGCGTCAATGACGGAAACACCGGGGAGCTGTTTTTT,CASSVNDGNTGELFF
TRBJ2-3,TRBV6-1,TRBD1,-,17,TGTGCCAGCAGTGGCGGACAGGGGGTCCCCGGGGCAGATACGCAGTATTTT,CASSGGQGVPGADTQYF
TRBJ1-6,TRBV6-5,TRBD1,few,15,TGTGCCAGCAGTTACATGGGACAGGGGAATTCACCCCTCCACTTT,CASSYMGQGNSPLHF
TRBJ1-2,TRBV6-5,-,-,13,TGTGCCAGCAAGGAGACAGCGAACTATGGCTACACCTTC,CASKETANYGYTF
TRBJ1-3,TRBV2,-,-,13,TGTGCCAGCAGTGAATCCCGGACAAACACCATATATTTT,CASSESRTNTIYF
TRBJ1-4,TRBV9,-,-,15,TGTGCCAGCAGCCGCGCGGGGAAGCCTAATGAAAAACTGTTTTTT,CASSRAGKPNEKLFF
TRBJ2-1,TRBV6-5,-,-,12,TGTGCCAGCAGCCGCGGAACCAATGAGCAGTTCTTC,CASSRGTNEQFF
TRBJ2-5,TRBV5-5,-,-,13,TGTGCCAGCAGCCCACCAGGGCGGGAGACCCAGTACTTC,CASSPPGRETQYF
TRBJ2-2,TRBV19,-,-,13,TGTGCCAGTAGCGGGACGGGCACCGGGGAGCTGTTTTTT,CASSGTGTGELFF
TRBJ1-2,TRBV5-1,TRBD1,once,16,TGCGCCAGCAGCCCGGGACAGGGGACCTTGGTAATCGGCTACACCTTC,CASSPGQGTLVIGYTF
TRBJ2-4,TRBV5-4,-,-,15,TGTGCCAGCAGCTTGCAGGGGCCGCAAGGGGACATTCAGTACTTC,CASSLQGPQGDIQYF
TRBJ1-5,TRBV18,-,-,14,TGTGCCAGCTCACCACAGGGTAGCAATCAGCCCCAGCATTTT,CASSPQGSNQPQHF
TRBJ2-7,TRBV27,-,once,13,TGTGCCAGCAGTCCGTTACCCTCCTACGAGCAGTACTTC,CASSPLPSYEQYF
TRBJ2-3,TRBV14,-,-,13,TGTGCCAGCAGCCCGCTGAGCACAGATACGCAGTATTTT,CASSPLSTDTQYF
TRBJ2-7,TRBV5-6,-,-,14,TGTGCCAGCAGACACGCCTTTAACCTCTACGAGCAGTACTTC,CASRHAFNLYEQYF
TRBJ2-3,TRBV25-1,-,-,18,TGTGCCAGCAGTGAATCTAGATTAGCGGCCGGAAGCGCAGATACGCAGTATTTT,CASSESRLAAGSADTQYF
TRBJ1-1,TRBV20-1,-,-,10,TGCGTCGCCCGGGAAGATAGGGCTTTCTTT,CVAREDRAFF
TRBJ1-2,TRBV18,TRBD1,-,14,TGTGCCAGCCCTACCGGGACAGGGGTCTATGGCTACACCTTC,CASPTGTGVYGYTF
TRBJ2-7,TRBV5-5,-,-,12,TGTGCCAGCAGCTTGGATGTGAGCGAGCAGTACTTC,CASSLDVSEQYF
TRBJ2-3,TRBV7-8,-,-,13,TGTGCCAGCAGCCCCGTTCTGGCAGATACGCAGTATTTT,CASSPVLADTQYF
TRBJ1-6,TRBV30,-,-,14,TGTGCCTGGAGTAAAAGCTCCTATAATTCACCCCTCCACTTT,CAWSKSSYNSPLHF
TRBJ1-3,TRBV19,-,-,14,TGTGCCAGTAGTCTAAAGATCAGTGGAAACACCATATATTTT,CASSLKISGNTIYF
TRBJ2-5,TRBV10-3,TRBD2,-,15,TGTGCCATCAGCCCGGGAGGGCGGGAGCAAGAGACCCAGTACTTC,CAISPGGREQETQYF
TRBJ2-5,TRBV9,TRBD2,-,15,TGTGCCAGCAGCGTAGGACTAGCGGGTGGGGAGACCCAGTACTTC,CASSVGLAGGETQYF
TRBJ2-1,TRBV18,-,-,22,TGTGCCAGCTCACCACCAGTCGTTTTGGACAGCAAGGCTTTTAGCTCCTACAATGAGCAGTTCTTC,CASSPPVVLDSKAFSSYNEQFF
TRBJ2-5,TRBV7-9,TRBD1,-,14,TGTGCCAGCAGCCCGGACAGGGACCAAGAGACCCAGTACTTC,CASSPDRDQETQYF
TRBJ2-1,TRBV5-1,-,-,16,TGCGCCAGCAGCCCGGCTGGGGGGCTCTCCTACAATGAGCAGTTCTTC,CASSPAGGLSYNEQFF
TRBJ2-1,TRBV7-3,-,-,13,TGTGCCAGCAGCTCCGGGACTTTTAGTGAGCAGTTCTTC,CASSSGTFSEQFF
TRBJ2-1,TRBV5-4,-,-,16,TGTGCCAGCAGCCCTGGTCTTGGGGTTGCACACAATGAGCAGTTCTTC,CASSPGLGVAHNEQFF
TRBJ2-3,TRBV5-6,-,-,15,TGTGCCAGCAGCTTGAGGTTTGTGGGCACAGATACGCAGTATTTT,CASSLRFVGTDTQYF
TRBJ1-6,TRBV18,-,-,16,TGTGCCAGCTCACCACGAGACCAGGCCCATAATTCACCCCTCCACTTT,CASSPRDQAHNSPLHF
TRBJ2-7,TRBV19,-,-,16,TGTGCCAGTAGTATTTCGGTCGGGCTCAACTCCTACGAGCAGTACTTC,CASSISVGLNSYEQYF
TRBJ2-1,TRBV9,-,-,16,TGTGCCAGCAGCGCTTGGACGGGCAGCTCCTACAATGAGCAGTTCTTC,CASSAWTGSSYNEQFF